This is a list of T cell receptor beta chains from one sample in a study of T-cell reconstitution after alpha-beta-depleted transplantation in children. TCRdb reprocessed the PCR reads via MiXCR and lists one record per CDR3 protein. This repertoire shows about 980,000 distinct CDR3 sequences, around 30% found once; its top ten account for about 28%. Sequencing used PBMCs, mostly from graft donor cells, obtained 360 days after TCRalphabeta/CD19-depleted stem cell transplant. The receptors shown here come from a boy younger than two who had a stem cell transplant for SCID, so the T cells may come from the graft donor. Both conserved end residues are part of each CDR3. The D gene is left open where the match is weak. Where a row states a size, it is once, few, many or the class of an expanded clone; other rows omit it.

v_call: TRBV3-1; d_call: -; j_call: TRBJ1-2; clone_size: once; cdr3_aa: CASSQEFGGRGYGYTF; cdr3_nt: TGTGCCAGCAGCCAAGAATTCGGGGGGCGCGGCTATGGCTACACCTTC
v_call: TRBV28; d_call: -; j_call: TRBJ2-7; clone_size: -; cdr3_aa: CASSTRADQYEQYF; cdr3_nt: TGTGCCAGCAGTACCAGGGCGGACCAGTACGAGCAGTACTTC
v_call: TRBV5-1; d_call: -; j_call: TRBJ2-2; clone_size: -; cdr3_aa: CASSLFPGPNTGELFF; cdr3_nt: TGCGCCAGCAGCTTGTTTCCGGGACCCAACACCGGGGAGCTGTTTTTT
v_call: TRBV9; d_call: -; j_call: TRBJ2-7; clone_size: many; cdr3_aa: CASSVDPGGATYEQYF; cdr3_nt: TGTGCCAGCAGCGTGGATCCCGGAGGGGCGACCTACGAGCAGTACTTC
v_call: TRBV7-6; d_call: TRBD2; j_call: TRBJ2-1; clone_size: -; cdr3_aa: CASSLWEGGSNEQFF; cdr3_nt: TGTGCCAGCAGCCTCTGGGAGGGAGGATCAAATGAGCAGTTCTTC
v_call: TRBV3-1; d_call: TRBD1; j_call: TRBJ1-2; clone_size: -; cdr3_aa: CASSQPGTENPFYGYTF; cdr3_nt: TGTGCCAGCAGCCAACCCGGGACAGAGAATCCCTTTTATGGCTACACCTTC
v_call: TRBV18; d_call: TRBD1; j_call: TRBJ2-7; clone_size: -; cdr3_aa: CASSPKLTGGNHEQYF; cdr3_nt: TGTGCCAGCTCACCTAAGCTCACAGGGGGTAACCACGAGCAGTACTTC
v_call: TRBV12-3/TRBV12-4; d_call: -; j_call: TRBJ2-2; clone_size: few; cdr3_aa: CAGVRNGNTGELFF; cdr3_nt: TGTGCCGGCGTACGGAACGGGAACACCGGGGAGCTGTTTTTT
v_call: TRBV4-3; d_call: -; j_call: TRBJ2-7; clone_size: few; cdr3_aa: CASSQGARLTPYEQYF; cdr3_nt: TGCGCCAGCAGCCAAGGGGCGCGTCTTACCCCCTACGAGCAGTACTTC
v_call: TRBV29-1; d_call: TRBD1; j_call: TRBJ2-1; clone_size: few; cdr3_aa: CSGDRGYNEQFF; cdr3_nt: TGCAGCGGGGACAGGGGGTACAATGAGCAGTTCTTC
v_call: TRBV10-3; d_call: -; j_call: TRBJ1-3; clone_size: few; cdr3_aa: CAISPNLGSGNTIYF; cdr3_nt: TGTGCCATCAGTCCCAACCTCGGCTCTGGAAACACCATATATTTT
v_call: TRBV12-3/TRBV12-4; d_call: -; j_call: TRBJ2-7; clone_size: few; cdr3_aa: CASSFGYSPSYEQYF; cdr3_nt: TGTGCCAGCAGTTTCGGGTACTCCCCCTCTTACGAGCAGTACTTC
v_call: TRBV12-3/TRBV12-4; d_call: TRBD1; j_call: TRBJ1-5; clone_size: -; cdr3_aa: CASSSLQGDGQPQHF; cdr3_nt: TGTGCCAGCAGTTCGTTACAGGGGGATGGTCAGCCCCAGCATTTT
v_call: TRBV12-3/TRBV12-4; d_call: TRBD1; j_call: TRBJ1-2; clone_size: many; cdr3_aa: CASSLSGRGHGYTF; cdr3_nt: TGTGCCAGCAGTTTAAGCGGCAGGGGGCATGGCTACACCTTC
v_call: TRBV18; d_call: TRBD1; j_call: TRBJ1-6; clone_size: -; cdr3_aa: CASSPGQFPLSPLHF; cdr3_nt: TGTGCCAGCTCACCGGGACAGTTTCCACTTTCACCCCTCCACTTT
v_call: TRBV5-1; d_call: -; j_call: TRBJ2-1; clone_size: -; cdr3_aa: CASRLALNEQFF; cdr3_nt: TGCGCCAGCAGGCTAGCGCTCAATGAGCAGTTCTTC
v_call: TRBV20-1; d_call: -; j_call: TRBJ2-7; clone_size: -; cdr3_aa: CSARRIEKQYF; cdr3_nt: TGCAGTGCTAGGAGGATCGAAAAGCAGTACTTC
v_call: TRBV15; d_call: -; j_call: TRBJ2-7; clone_size: -; cdr3_aa: CATSRVETGSYEQYF; cdr3_nt: TGTGCCACCAGCAGAGTTGAGACAGGCTCCTACGAGCAGTACTTC
v_call: TRBV2; d_call: -; j_call: TRBJ2-4; clone_size: -; cdr3_aa: CASTRAKNIQYF; cdr3_nt: TGTGCCAGCACCAGGGCCAAAAACATTCAGTACTTC
v_call: TRBV20-1; d_call: TRBD1; j_call: TRBJ2-5; clone_size: few; cdr3_aa: CSAPDRGKETQYF; cdr3_nt: TGCAGTGCTCCGGACAGGGGCAAAGAGACCCAGTACTTC
v_call: TRBV7-9; d_call: -; j_call: TRBJ1-2; clone_size: -; cdr3_aa: CASSLGFGPSFGYTF; cdr3_nt: TGTGCCAGCAGCTTAGGATTCGGACCCTCGTTTGGCTACACCTTC
v_call: TRBV7-2; d_call: -; j_call: TRBJ2-7; clone_size: -; cdr3_aa: CASSFRFTNYEQYF; cdr3_nt: TGTGCCAGCAGCTTTCGGTTCACCAACTACGAGCAGTACTTC
v_call: TRBV6-2/TRBV6-3; d_call: -; j_call: TRBJ1-1; clone_size: -; cdr3_aa: CASSYEGTEAFF; cdr3_nt: TGTGCCAGCAGTTACGAGGGGACTGAAGCTTTCTTT
v_call: TRBV7-9; d_call: -; j_call: TRBJ2-7; clone_size: -; cdr3_aa: CASSFPATRRHEQYF; cdr3_nt: TGTGCCAGCAGCTTCCCGGCAACTAGGCGCCACGAGCAGTACTTC
v_call: TRBV4-3; d_call: TRBD1; j_call: TRBJ2-5; clone_size: -; cdr3_aa: CASSRGPDREETQYF; cdr3_nt: TGCGCCAGCAGCCGAGGCCCCGACAGGGAAGAGACCCAGTACTTC